This TCR beta chain was captured in a study of T cell responses to AZD1222 COVID-19 vaccine. Whole-study results and caveats: Repertoires were collected only later (after the peak T cell response had occurred). Donors were chiefly white British, with a greater number of females, and clonal diversity was perhaps underestimated. Seropositive AZD1222 recipients at baseline numbered only five or six. Vaccination with two AZD1222 doses was followed by a rise in Spike-specific TCR breadth and depth.

In this sample, this clone turned up a few times. Its antigen is unknown. This CDR3 is 16 amino acids long. The germline V gene encodes CDR1 SGHTS and CDR2 YDEGEE. V was clipped by 4 bases and J by 2 bases, with 17 bases between them. Sequencing used immunoSEQ multiplex PCR; TCRdb keeps in-frame clones, though not all of them. The sample consists of 90,000 to 150,000 clones, just over 85% of them appearing once. The clonotype originates from an adult in good health. V is TRBV5-8 and J is TRBJ2-3; D may be TRBD2 (7 bases). The sequenced sample was peripheral blood, obtained on day 0 of AZD1222 vaccination. The CDR3 loop is CASSPWGGGATDTQYF. DNA for the CDR3: TGTGCCAGCAGCCCTTGGGGTGGGGGGGCCACAGATACGCAGTATTTT.